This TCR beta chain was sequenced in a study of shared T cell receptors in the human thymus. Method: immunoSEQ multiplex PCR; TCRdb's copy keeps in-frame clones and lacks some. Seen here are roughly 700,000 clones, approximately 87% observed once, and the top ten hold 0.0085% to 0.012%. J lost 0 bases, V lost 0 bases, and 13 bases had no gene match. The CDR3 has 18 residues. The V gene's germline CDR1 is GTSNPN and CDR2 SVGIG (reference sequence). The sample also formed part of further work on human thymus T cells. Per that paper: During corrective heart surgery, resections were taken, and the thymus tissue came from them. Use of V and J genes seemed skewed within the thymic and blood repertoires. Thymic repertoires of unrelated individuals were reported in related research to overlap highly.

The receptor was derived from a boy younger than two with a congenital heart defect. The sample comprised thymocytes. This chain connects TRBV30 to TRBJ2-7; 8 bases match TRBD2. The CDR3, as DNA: TGTGCCTGGAGTGTACCCCCCGAGGCTAGCGGGTTCTCCTACGAGCAGTACTTC. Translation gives CAWSVPPEASGFSYEQYF.